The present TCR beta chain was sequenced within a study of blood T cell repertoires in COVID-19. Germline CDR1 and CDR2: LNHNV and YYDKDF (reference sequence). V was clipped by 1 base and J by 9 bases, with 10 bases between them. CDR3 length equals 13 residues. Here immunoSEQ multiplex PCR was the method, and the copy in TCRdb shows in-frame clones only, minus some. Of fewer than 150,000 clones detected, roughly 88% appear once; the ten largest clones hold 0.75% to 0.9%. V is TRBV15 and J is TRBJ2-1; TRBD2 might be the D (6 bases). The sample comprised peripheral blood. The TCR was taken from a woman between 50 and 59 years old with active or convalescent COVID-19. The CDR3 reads CATSRGEAGEQFF. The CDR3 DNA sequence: TGTGCCACCAGCAGAGGGGAGGCAGGTGAGCAGTTCTTC. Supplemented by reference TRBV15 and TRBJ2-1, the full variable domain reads DAMVIQNPRYQVTQFGKPVTLSCSQTLNHNVMYWYQQKSSQAPKLLFHYYDKDFNNEADTPDNFQSRRPNTSFCFLDIRSPGLGDTAMYLCATSRGEAGEQFFGPGTRLTVL.